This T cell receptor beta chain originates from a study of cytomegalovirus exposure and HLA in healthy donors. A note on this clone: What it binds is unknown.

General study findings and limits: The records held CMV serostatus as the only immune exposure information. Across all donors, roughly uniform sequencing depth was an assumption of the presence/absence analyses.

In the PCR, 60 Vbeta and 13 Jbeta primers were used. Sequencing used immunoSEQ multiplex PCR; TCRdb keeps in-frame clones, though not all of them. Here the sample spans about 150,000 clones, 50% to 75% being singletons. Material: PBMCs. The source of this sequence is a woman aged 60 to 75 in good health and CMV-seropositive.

CDR3 in DNA: TGTGCCAGCAGCGGACAGGGAAGGCGCTACAATGAGCAGTTCTTC. Encoded protein: CASSGQGRRYNEQFF. The chain uses TRBV6-1 and TRBJ2-1; TRBD1 aligns across 8 bases. The J segment lost 3 bases and the V segment lost 6 bases, leaving 7 bases of the junction unmatched. The germline V gene encodes CDR1 MNHNS and CDR2 SASEGT. This CDR3 contains 15 residues.